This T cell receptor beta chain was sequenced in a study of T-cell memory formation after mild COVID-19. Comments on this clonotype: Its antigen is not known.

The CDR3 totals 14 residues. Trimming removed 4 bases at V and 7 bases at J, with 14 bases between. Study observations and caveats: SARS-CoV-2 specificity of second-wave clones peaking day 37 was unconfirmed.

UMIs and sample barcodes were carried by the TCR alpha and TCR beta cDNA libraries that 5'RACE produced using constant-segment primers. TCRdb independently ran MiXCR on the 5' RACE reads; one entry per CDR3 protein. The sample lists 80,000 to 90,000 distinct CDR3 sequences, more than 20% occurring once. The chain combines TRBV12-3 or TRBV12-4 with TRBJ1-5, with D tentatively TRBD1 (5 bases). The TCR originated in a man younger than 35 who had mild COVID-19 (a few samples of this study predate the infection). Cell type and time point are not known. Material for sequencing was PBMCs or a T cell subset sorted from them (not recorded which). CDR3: CASSSGPGNQPQHF. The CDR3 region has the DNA TGTGCCAGCAGTTCGGGGCCAGGTAACCAGCCCCAGCATTTT.